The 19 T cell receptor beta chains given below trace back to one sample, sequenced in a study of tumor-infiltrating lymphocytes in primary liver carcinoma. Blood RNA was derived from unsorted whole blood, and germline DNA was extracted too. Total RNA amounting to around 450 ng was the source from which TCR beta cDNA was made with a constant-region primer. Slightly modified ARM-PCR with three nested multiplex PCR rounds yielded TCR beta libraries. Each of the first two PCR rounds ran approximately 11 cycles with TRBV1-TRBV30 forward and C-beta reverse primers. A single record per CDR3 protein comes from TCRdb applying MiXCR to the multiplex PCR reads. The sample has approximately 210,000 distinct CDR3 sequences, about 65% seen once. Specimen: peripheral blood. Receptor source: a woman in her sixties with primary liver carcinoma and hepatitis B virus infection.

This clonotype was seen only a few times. CDR3 region: CASSLSGTGTLNTEAFF. The DNA of the CDR3 is TGCGCCAGCAGCTTGAGTGGGACAGGCACTTTGAACACTGAAGCTTTCTTT. The rearrangement uses TRBV5-1 and TRBJ1-1; 8 bases are a match to TRBD1. The CDR3 consists of 17 residues. Germline-derived CDR1 and CDR2 are SGHRS and YFSETQ. The trim removed 1 base at V and 0 bases at J, leaving 8 bases unmatched.

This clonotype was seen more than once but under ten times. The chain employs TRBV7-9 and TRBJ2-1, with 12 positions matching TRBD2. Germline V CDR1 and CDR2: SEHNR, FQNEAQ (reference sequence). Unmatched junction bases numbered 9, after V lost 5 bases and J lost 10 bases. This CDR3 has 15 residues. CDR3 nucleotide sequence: TGTGCCAGCAGCCCTGGACTAGCGGGATCGTGGGAGCAGTTCTTC. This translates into CASSPGLAGSWEQFF.

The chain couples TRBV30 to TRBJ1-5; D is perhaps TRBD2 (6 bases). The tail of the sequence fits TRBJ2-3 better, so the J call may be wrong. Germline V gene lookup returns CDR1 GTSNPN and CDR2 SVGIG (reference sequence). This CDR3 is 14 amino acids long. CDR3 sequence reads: CAWSRGNGNQPQYF. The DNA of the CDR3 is TGTGCCTGGAGTCGCGGGAACGGCAATCAGCCCCAGTATTTT.

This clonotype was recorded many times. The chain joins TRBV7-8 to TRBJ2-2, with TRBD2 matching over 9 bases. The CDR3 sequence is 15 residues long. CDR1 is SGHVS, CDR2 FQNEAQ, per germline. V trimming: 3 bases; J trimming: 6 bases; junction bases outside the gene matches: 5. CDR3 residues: CASSFSGRIAGELFF. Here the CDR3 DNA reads TGTGCCAGCAGCTTCAGCGGGAGGATAGCCGGGGAGCTGTTTTTT.

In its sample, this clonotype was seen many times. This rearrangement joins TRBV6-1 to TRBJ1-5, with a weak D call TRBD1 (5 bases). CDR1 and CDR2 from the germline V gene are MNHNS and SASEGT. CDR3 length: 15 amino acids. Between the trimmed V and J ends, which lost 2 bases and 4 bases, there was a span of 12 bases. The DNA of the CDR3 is TGTGCCAGCAGTGAACCGGCAGGGCCTAATCAGCCCCAGCATTTT. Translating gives CASSEPAGPNQPQHF.

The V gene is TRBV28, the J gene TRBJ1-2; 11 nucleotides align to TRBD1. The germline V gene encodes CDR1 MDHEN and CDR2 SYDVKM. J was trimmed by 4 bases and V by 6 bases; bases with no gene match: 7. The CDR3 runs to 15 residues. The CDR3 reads CASRPGTGGSYGYTF. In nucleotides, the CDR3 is TGTGCCAGCAGACCCGGGACAGGGGGAAGCTATGGCTACACCTTC.

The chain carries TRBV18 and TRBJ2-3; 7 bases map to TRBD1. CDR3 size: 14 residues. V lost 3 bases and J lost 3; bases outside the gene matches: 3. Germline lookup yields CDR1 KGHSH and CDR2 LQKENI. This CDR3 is CASSPYRGTDTQYF. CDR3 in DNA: TGTGCCAGCTCACCCTACAGGGGAACAGATACGCAGTATTTT.

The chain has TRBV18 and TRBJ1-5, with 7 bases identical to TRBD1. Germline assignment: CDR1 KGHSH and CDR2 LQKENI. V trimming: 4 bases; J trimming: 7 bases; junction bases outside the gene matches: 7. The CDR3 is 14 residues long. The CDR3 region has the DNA TGTGCCAGCTCACGCGGACAGGAAAACCAGCCCCAGCATTTT. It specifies CASSRGQENQPQHF.

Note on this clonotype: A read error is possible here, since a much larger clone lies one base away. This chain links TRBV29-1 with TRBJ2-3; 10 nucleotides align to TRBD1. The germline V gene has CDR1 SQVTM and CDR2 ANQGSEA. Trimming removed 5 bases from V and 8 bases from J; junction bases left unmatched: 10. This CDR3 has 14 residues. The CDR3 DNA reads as TGCAGCGTTTCCGGGACAGGGGCGTCAGGTACGCAGTATTTT. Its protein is CSVSGTGASGTQYF.

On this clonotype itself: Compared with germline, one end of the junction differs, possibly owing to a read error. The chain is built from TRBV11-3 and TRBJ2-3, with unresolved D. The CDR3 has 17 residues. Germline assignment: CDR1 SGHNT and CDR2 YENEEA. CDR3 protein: CASSLSFRPLRRDTRYF. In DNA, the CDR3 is TGTGCCAGCAGCTTATCGTTTCGGCCGCTACGGAGAGATACGCGGTATTTT.

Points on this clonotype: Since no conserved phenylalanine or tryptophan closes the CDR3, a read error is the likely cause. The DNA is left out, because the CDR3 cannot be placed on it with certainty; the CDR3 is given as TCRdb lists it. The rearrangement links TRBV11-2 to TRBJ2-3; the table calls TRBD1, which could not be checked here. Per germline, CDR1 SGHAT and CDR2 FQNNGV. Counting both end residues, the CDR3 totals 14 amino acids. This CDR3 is CASSLDRGTYTQNL.

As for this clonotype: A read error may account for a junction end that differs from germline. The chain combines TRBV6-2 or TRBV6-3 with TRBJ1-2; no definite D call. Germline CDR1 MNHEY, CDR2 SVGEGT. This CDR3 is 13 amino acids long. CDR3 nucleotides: TGTGTCAGCGGCAGAGGAACTATCACTGGCTACACCTTC. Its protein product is CVSGRGTITGYTF.

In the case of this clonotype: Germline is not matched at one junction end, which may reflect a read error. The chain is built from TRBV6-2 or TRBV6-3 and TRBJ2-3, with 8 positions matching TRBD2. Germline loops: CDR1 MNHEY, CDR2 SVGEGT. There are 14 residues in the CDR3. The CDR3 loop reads CASSRSGSTDTHYF. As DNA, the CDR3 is TGTGCCAGCAGCAGAAGCGGGAGCACAGATACGCACTATTTT.

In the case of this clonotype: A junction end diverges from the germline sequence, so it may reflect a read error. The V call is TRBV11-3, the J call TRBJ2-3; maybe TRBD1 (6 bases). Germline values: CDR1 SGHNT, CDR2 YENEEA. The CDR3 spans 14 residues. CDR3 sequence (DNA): TGTGCCAGGAGCTCCCCGACAGGCCCAGATTCGCAGTATTTT. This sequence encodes CARSSPTGPDSQYF.

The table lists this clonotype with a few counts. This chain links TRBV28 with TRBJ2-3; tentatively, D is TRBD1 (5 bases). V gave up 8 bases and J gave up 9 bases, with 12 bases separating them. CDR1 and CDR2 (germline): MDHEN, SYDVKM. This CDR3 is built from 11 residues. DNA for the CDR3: TGTGCCAGCGGTAACAGGTTAACGCAGTATTTT. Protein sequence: CASGNRLTQYF.

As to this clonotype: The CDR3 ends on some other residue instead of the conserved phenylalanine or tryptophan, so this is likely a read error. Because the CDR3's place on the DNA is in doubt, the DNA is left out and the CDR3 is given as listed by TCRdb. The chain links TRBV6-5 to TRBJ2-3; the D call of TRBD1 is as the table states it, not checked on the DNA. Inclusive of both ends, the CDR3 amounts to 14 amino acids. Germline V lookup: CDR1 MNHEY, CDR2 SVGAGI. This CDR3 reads CASSRTGGTDTQYL.

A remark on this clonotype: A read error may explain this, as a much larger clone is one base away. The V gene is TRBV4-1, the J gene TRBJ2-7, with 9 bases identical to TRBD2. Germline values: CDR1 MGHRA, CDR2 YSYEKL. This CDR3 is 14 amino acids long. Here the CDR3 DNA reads TGCGTCAGCAGCCAGCGACTAGCGGACTACGAGCAGTACTTC. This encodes CVSSQRLADYEQYF.

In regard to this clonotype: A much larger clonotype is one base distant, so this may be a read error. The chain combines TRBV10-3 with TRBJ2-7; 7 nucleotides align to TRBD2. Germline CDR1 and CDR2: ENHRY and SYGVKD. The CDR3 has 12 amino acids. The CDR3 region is CAIRGDSYERYF. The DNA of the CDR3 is TGTGCCATCCGGGGGGACTCCTACGAGCGGTACTTC.

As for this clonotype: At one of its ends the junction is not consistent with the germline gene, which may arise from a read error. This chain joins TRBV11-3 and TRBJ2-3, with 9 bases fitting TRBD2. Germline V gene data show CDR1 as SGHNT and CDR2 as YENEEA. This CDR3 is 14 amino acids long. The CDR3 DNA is TGTGCCAGTAGCTTCAGGACTAGCGCAGACACGCAGTATTTT. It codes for CASSFRTSADTQYF.